Listed below are T cell receptor beta chains from one sample, sequenced in a study of CD8+ T cells in alopecia areata. TCRdb's copy holds only in-frame clones and misses some; the assay was immunoSEQ multiplex PCR. The sample yields some 150,000 clones, 45% to 60% seen once. This material consisted of CD8+ T cells sorted from blood, taken at week 0. The source is a human donor with alopecia areata. The CDR3 runs from the conserved cysteine through the conserved F or W. A D gene is named only where the DNA matches it firmly. The size of a clone is reported for some rows only, either as once, few or many, or as a class for expanded clones.

size: -
V: TRBV6-1
D: TRBD1
J: TRBJ1-6
CDR3: CASYGGTVRPNLHF
DNA: TGTGCCAGCTACGGGGGGACAGTTAGGCCTAACCTCCACTTT

size: -
V: TRBV5-6
D: TRBD2
J: TRBJ2-4
CDR3: CASSEEVERGENIQYF
DNA: TGTGCCAGCAGCGAGGAAGTGGAGCGGGGGGAAAACATTCAGTACTTC

size: few
V: TRBV13
D: -
J: TRBJ1-2
CDR3: CASSLGGNYGYTF
DNA: TGTGCCAGCAGCTTAGGGGGGAACTATGGCTACACCTTC

size: -
V: TRBV30
D: TRBD1
J: TRBJ1-1
CDR3: CAWSVGQVNTEAFF
DNA: TGTGCCTGGAGTGTGGGACAGGTGAACACTGAAGCTTTCTTT

size: -
V: TRBV2
D: -
J: TRBJ2-2
CDR3: CASSEIPNTGELFF
DNA: TGTGCCAGCAGTGAGATTCCGAACACCGGGGAGCTGTTTTTT

size: many
V: TRBV5-6
D: -
J: TRBJ1-2
CDR3: CASSLRRIYGYTF
DNA: TGTGCCAGCAGCTTGAGGCGGATCTATGGCTACACCTTC

size: -
V: TRBV27
D: TRBD2
J: TRBJ2-3
CDR3: CASSSPMVAGLADTQYF
DNA: TGTGCCAGCAGTTCCCCGATGGTAGCGGGGTTGGCAGATACGCAGTATTTT

size: -
V: TRBV4-3
D: -
J: TRBJ2-3
CDR3: CASSQDRARPNTQYF
DNA: TGCGCCAGCAGCCAAGACCGGGCCCGACCGAATACGCAGTATTTT

size: -
V: TRBV29-1
D: TRBD2
J: TRBJ2-3
CDR3: CSVVGLAGGADTQYF
DNA: TGCAGCGTTGTGGGACTAGCGGGGGGGGCAGATACGCAGTATTTT

size: medium-sized
V: TRBV28
D: TRBD2
J: TRBJ2-7
CDR3: CASRTSGGSTEQYF
DNA: TGTGCCAGCCGAACTAGCGGGGGGTCTACCGAGCAGTACTTC

size: -
V: TRBV29-1
D: -
J: TRBJ1-1
CDR3: CSVGSSVNEAFF
DNA: TGCAGCGTGGGCAGCTCAGTAAATGAAGCTTTCTTT

size: once
V: TRBV5-6
D: -
J: TRBJ1-2
CDR3: CASSSGLYGYTF
DNA: TGTGCCAGCAGCTCAGGACTGTATGGCTACACCTTC

size: few
V: TRBV29-1
D: -
J: TRBJ2-2
CDR3: CSVLDGTGELFF
DNA: TGCAGCGTTCTCGACGGCACCGGGGAGCTGTTTTTT

size: -
V: TRBV9
D: -
J: TRBJ1-1
CDR3: CASSVEVKPTEAFF
DNA: TGTGCCAGCAGCGTAGAGGTGAAGCCCACTGAAGCTTTCTTT

size: few
V: TRBV19
D: TRBD2
J: TRBJ2-7
CDR3: CASSERGTTYEQYF
DNA: TGTGCCAGTAGCGAGCGGGGGACTACCTACGAGCAGTACTTC

size: -
V: TRBV9
D: -
J: TRBJ2-4
CDR3: CASSGSMNIQYF
DNA: TGTGCCAGCAGCGGATCTATGAACATTCAGTACTTC

size: -
V: TRBV15
D: TRBD1
J: TRBJ1-1
CDR3: CATSPDRGGSTEAFF
DNA: TGTGCCACCAGCCCGGACAGGGGAGGGAGCACTGAAGCTTTCTTT

size: -
V: TRBV29-1
D: TRBD1
J: TRBJ1-2
CDR3: CSVEEPGQDYYGYTF
DNA: TGCAGCGTTGAAGAACCGGGACAGGATTACTATGGCTACACCTTC

size: -
V: TRBV4-3
D: -
J: TRBJ1-2
CDR3: CASSQDFGARNYGYTF
DNA: TGCGCCAGCAGCCAAGATTTTGGGGCCCGCAACTATGGCTACACCTTC

size: -
V: TRBV5-1
D: -
J: TRBJ2-4
CDR3: CASSLAPENIQYF
DNA: TGCGCCAGCAGCTTGGCCCCGGAAAACATTCAGTACTTC

size: -
V: TRBV9
D: -
J: TRBJ1-2
CDR3: CASSAAGGPHLGGYTF
DNA: TGTGCCAGCAGCGCCGCGGGGGGGCCCCACCTCGGGGGCTACACCTTC

size: -
V: TRBV29-1
D: -
J: TRBJ2-2
CDR3: CSVEEGTSGELFF
DNA: TGCAGCGTTGAAGAAGGGACCTCCGGGGAGCTGTTTTTT

size: -
V: TRBV5-6
D: -
J: TRBJ2-1
CDR3: CASSLGTPREQFF
DNA: TGTGCCAGCAGCTTGGGGACCCCCCGGGAGCAGTTCTTC

size: few
V: TRBV9
D: -
J: TRBJ2-7
CDR3: CASSVDGGTYEQYF
DNA: TGTGCCAGCAGCGTAGATGGGGGAACCTACGAGCAGTACTTC

size: -
V: TRBV25-1
D: -
J: TRBJ1-1
CDR3: CASSPTSRGVAFF
DNA: TGTGCCAGCAGCCCCACCTCAAGGGGGGTGGCTTTCTTT

size: once
V: TRBV27
D: -
J: TRBJ2-7
CDR3: CASSSGSRYEQYF
DNA: TGTGCCAGCAGTTCAGGGTCTCGCTACGAGCAGTACTTC

size: -
V: TRBV30
D: -
J: TRBJ1-3
CDR3: CAWNPTGISGNTIYF
DNA: TGTGCCTGGAACCCCACAGGAATCTCTGGAAACACCATATATTTT

size: -
V: TRBV4-3
D: TRBD1
J: TRBJ1-1
CDR3: CASSPDRATEAFF
DNA: TGCGCCAGCAGCCCGGACAGGGCCACTGAAGCTTTCTTT

size: -
V: TRBV7-2
D: -
J: TRBJ2-5
CDR3: CASSANRVGETQYF
DNA: TGTGCCAGCAGCGCCAACAGGGTTGGAGAGACCCAGTACTTC

size: -
V: TRBV13
D: -
J: TRBJ2-7
CDR3: CASSSRAGAYEQYF
DNA: TGTGCCAGCAGTTCCCGGGCAGGGGCCTACGAGCAGTACTTC

size: few
V: TRBV7-2
D: -
J: TRBJ2-7
CDR3: CASSLRRPPIEQYF
DNA: TGTGCCAGCAGCTTACGCAGGCCGCCCATCGAGCAGTACTTC

size: -
V: TRBV5-6
D: TRBD1
J: TRBJ2-7
CDR3: CASSFQGAAYYEQYF
DNA: TGTGCCAGCAGCTTTCAGGGGGCGGCCTACTACGAGCAGTACTTC

size: once
V: TRBV7-9
D: -
J: TRBJ1-1
CDR3: CASSPDGAEAFF
DNA: TGTGCCAGCAGCCCCGATGGCGCTGAAGCTTTCTTT

size: -
V: TRBV5-6
D: -
J: TRBJ1-1
CDR3: CASSSLDAEAFF
DNA: TGTGCCAGCAGCTCACTGGACGCTGAAGCTTTCTTT

size: -
V: TRBV30
D: TRBD2
J: TRBJ2-2
CDR3: CAYRTGLGRSGELFF
DNA: TGTGCCTACCGTACGGGACTAGGAAGGTCCGGGGAGCTGTTTTTT

size: -
V: TRBV10-3
D: -
J: TRBJ2-1
CDR3: CAISESGGNEQFF
DNA: TGTGCCATCAGTGAGTCAGGGGGCAATGAGCAGTTCTTC

size: -
V: TRBV9
D: -
J: TRBJ1-1
CDR3: CASSVGGLGTEAFF
DNA: TGTGCCAGCAGCGTAGGAGGCCTGGGCACTGAAGCTTTCTTT

size: -
V: TRBV30
D: TRBD1
J: TRBJ1-1
CDR3: CAWSPNQGQANTEAFF
DNA: TGTGCCTGGAGCCCGAACCAGGGACAGGCGAACACTGAAGCTTTCTTT

size: -
V: TRBV27
D: -
J: TRBJ2-2
CDR3: CASWSGPTGELFF
DNA: TGTGCCAGCTGGTCAGGGCCGACCGGGGAGCTGTTTTTT